This TCR beta chain emerged from a study of blood T cell repertoires in COVID-19 (TCRdb year 2020). With regard to the full study: Collaborator samples came from the United States, Italy and Spain and covered acute and convalescent phases of COVID-19. Samples were obtained from the ongoing ImmuneRACE study (first 160 participants) and from 1,000 to 1,500 subjects provided by 6 global collaborators. Subjects who had been exposed to COVID-19, were actively infected with it, or had recovered from it provided the deeply sampled blood TCRbeta repertoires that made up the dataset. Sample metadata almost always included a de-identified subject ID, COVID-19 status, age in years and sex. The prospective study material was composed of cDNA or gDNA derived from T cells, B-cell-depleted T cells, or PBMCs. A freely available public database, intended as a resource for researchers studying the immune response to SARS-CoV-2, is where the repertoires were released. Where HLA class I and class II types were available, the types were taken from metadata supplied by the sample provider, not from assay-based typing.

The germline V gene encodes CDR1 SGHVS and CDR2 FQNEAQ. The germline V and J ends show losses of 5 bases and 7 bases respectively, and no gene match explains 8 bases of the junction. From its cysteine to its phenylalanine, the CDR3 spans 15 amino acids. Of the read, only the CDR3 DNA is kept; its 45 bases are in frame from base 1. TCRbeta CDR3 regions were amplified from genomic DNA by means of the immunoSEQ Assay, a bias-controlled multiplex PCR. Regarding the original processing steps: The number of nucleated cells in each sample was estimated from the amplification of reference gene primers within the assay. To quantify the absolute abundance of each unique TCRbeta CDR3 rearrangement, sequence reads were collapsed and filtered. For each sample, productive Simpson clonality was calculated as the square root of Simpson's diversity index over productive rearrangements. TCRdb carries this immuneACCESS record with in-frame sequences only. Its versions omit some clonotypes, under half of them owing to an unresolved V gene in the studies checked, with the rest unexplained. V and J calls and clone size are copied from that table; D and trimming were computed from the DNA. The sample table records approximately 170,000 clones; about nine tenths of these occur just once. Less than 3.5% of the sample rests with the top ten.

Study-wide findings and limitations: Clinical and demographic metadata were provided uncurated, with the amount varying by source and participant.

Worth noting for this clone: No antigen is known for it. Base qualities were left out, and no much larger clone turns up one base away.

Collaborating institutions collected whole blood in K2EDTA tubes following their own protocols. For TCRbeta analysis, collaborator samples were shipped as frozen whole blood, as isolated PBMCs, or as DNA extracted from either sample type. The chain is made from TRBV7-8 and TRBJ2-2; TRBD1 aligns with 9 central bases. The receptor's source is a man aged 65-85 years with acute or convalescent COVID-19. The sample taken for sequencing was peripheral blood. The DNA sequence is as follows: TGTGCCAGCAGCCCGAGGGACAGGGACCACGGGGAGCTGTTTTTT. Translated, this is CASSPRDRDHGELFF.